This T cell receptor (beta chain) emerged from a study of cytomegalovirus exposure and HLA in healthy donors. V lost 4 bases, J lost 1 base, and 13 bases lay in between. The germline CDR1 and CDR2 sequences are MGHRA and YSYEKL. The CDR3 is made up of 16 amino acids. Notes on this clone: Its antigen is not known.

The study ran its PCR with 60 Vbeta and 13 Jbeta primers. TCRdb keeps only in-frame clones here, not all; method: immunoSEQ multiplex PCR. Here the sample spans about 200,000 clones, over 75% being singletons. Notes on the study in general: It was likely that a cluster of highly shared sequence variants was a sequencing artifact.

Sequencing input: PBMCs. The TCR comes from a boy between 2 and 15 years old in good health and CMV-seronegative. The rearrangement links TRBV4-1 to TRBJ1-4, with D possibly matching TRBD1 (6 bases). The chain's CDR3 is CASSPYTGLTNEKLFF. The CDR3 bases are TGCGCCAGCAGCCCGTACACAGGGTTAACTAATGAAAAACTGTTTTTT.